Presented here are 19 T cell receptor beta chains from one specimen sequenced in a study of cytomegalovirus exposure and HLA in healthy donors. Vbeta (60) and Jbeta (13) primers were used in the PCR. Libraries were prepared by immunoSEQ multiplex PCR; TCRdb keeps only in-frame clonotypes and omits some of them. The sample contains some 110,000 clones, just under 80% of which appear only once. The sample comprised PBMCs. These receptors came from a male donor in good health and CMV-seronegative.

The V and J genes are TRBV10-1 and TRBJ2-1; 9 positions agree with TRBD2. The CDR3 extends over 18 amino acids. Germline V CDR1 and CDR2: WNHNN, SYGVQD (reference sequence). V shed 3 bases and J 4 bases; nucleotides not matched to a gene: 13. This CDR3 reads CASSEFGGGTSLYNEQFF. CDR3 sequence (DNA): TGCGCCAGCAGTGAATTTGGAGGGGGGACTAGCCTATACAATGAGCAGTTCTTC.

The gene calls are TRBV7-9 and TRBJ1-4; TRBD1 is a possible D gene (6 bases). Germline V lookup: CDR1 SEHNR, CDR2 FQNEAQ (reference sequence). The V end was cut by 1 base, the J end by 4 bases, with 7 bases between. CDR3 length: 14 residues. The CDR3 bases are TGTGCCAGCAGCTTAGGGACAGATAATGAAAAACTGTTTTTT. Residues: CASSLGTDNEKLFF.

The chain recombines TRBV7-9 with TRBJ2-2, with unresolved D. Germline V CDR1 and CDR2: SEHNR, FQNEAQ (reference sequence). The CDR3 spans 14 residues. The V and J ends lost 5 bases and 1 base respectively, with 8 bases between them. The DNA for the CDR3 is TGTGCCAGCAGCCCCCCAGGGAACACCGGGGAGCTGTTTTTT. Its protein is CASSPPGNTGELFF.

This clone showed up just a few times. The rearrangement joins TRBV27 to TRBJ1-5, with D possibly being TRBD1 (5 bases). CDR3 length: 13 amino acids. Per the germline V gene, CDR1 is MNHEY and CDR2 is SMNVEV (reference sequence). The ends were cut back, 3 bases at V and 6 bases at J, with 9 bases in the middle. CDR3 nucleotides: TGTGCCAGCAGTTTTTGGGGGGGTCAGCCCCAGCATTTT. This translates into CASSFWGGQPQHF.

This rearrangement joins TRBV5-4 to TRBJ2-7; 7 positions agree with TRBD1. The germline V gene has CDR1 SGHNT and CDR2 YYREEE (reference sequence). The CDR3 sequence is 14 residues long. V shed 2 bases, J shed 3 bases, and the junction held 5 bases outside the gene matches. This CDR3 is CASSFTGQSYEQYF. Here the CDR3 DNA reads TGTGCCAGCAGCTTCACGGGACAGAGCTACGAGCAGTACTTC.

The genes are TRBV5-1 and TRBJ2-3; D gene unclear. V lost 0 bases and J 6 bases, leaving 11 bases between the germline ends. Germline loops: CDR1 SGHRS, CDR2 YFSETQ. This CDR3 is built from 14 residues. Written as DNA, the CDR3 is TGCGCCAGCAGCTTGGACAGTCTTACGGATACGCAGTATTTT. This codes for CASSLDSLTDTQYF.

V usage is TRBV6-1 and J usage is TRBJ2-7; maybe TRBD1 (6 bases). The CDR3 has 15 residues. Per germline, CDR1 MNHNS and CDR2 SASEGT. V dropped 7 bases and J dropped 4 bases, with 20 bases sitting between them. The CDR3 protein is CASNLFIDRSYEQYF. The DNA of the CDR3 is TGTGCCAGCAATCTCTTTATAGACAGGAGTTACGAGCAGTACTTC.

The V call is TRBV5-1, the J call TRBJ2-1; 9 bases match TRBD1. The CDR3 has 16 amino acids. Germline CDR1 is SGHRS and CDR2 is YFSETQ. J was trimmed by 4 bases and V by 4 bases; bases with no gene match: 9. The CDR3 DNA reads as TGCGCCAGCAGCCTTGGTACGGACAGGGGATACAATGAGCAGTTCTTC. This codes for CASSLGTDRGYNEQFF.

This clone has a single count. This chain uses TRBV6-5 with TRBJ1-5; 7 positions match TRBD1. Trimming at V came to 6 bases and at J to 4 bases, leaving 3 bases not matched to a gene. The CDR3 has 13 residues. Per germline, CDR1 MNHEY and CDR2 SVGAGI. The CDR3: CASRGTVNQPQHF. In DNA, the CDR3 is TGTGCCAGCAGGGGGACAGTTAATCAGCCCCAGCATTTT.

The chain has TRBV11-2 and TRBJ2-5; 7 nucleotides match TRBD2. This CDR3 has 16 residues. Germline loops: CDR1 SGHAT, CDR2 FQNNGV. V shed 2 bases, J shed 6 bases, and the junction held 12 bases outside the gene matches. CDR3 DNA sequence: TGTGCCAGCAGCTTATTGGGGGGGATCGCCTGGCAGACCCAGTACTTC. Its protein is CASSLLGGIAWQTQYF.

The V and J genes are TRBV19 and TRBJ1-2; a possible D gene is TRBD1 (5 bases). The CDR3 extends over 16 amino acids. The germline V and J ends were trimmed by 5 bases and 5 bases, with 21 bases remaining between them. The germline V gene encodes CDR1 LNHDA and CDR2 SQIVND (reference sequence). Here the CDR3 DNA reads TGTGCCAGTAGTCCCCCCCCTCGGGGGGAGGGGTATGGCTACACCTTC. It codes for CASSPPPRGEGYGYTF. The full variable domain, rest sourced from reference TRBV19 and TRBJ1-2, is DGGITQSPKYLFRKEGQNVTLSCEQNLNHDAMYWYRQDPGQGLRLIYYSQIVNDFQKGDIAEGYSVSREKKESFPLTVTSAQKNPTAFYLCASSPPPRGEGYGYTFGSGTRLTVV.

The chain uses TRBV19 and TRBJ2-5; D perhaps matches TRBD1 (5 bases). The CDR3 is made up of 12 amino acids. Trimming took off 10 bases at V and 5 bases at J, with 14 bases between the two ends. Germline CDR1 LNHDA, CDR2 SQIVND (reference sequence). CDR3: CATAQVGETQYF. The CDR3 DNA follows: TGTGCCACGGCACAGGTGGGGGAGACCCAGTACTTC.

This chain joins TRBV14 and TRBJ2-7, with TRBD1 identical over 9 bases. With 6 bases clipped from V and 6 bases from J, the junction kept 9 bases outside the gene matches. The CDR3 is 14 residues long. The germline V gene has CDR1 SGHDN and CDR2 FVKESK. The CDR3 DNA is TGTGCCAGCAGGGAACAGGGGGCTTCGAGCGAGCAGTACTTC. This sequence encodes CASREQGASSEQYF.

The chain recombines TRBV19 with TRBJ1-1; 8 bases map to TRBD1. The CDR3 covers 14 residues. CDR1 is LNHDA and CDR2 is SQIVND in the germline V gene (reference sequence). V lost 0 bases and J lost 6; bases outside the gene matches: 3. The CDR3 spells CASSIDRGQSEAFF. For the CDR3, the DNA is TGTGCCAGTAGTATAGACAGGGGGCAGTCTGAAGCTTTCTTT.

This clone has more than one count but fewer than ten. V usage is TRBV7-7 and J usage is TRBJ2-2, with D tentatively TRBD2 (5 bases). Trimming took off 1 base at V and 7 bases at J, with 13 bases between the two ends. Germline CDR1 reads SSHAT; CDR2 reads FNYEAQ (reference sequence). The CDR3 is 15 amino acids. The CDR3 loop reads CASSLDGLGNGELFF. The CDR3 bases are TGTGCCAGCAGCTTAGATGGCCTCGGGAACGGGGAGCTGTTTTTT.

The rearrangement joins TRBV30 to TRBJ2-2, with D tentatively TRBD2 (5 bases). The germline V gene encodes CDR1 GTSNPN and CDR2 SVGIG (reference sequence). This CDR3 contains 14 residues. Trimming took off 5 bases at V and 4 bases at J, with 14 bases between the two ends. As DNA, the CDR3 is TGTGCCTGGGAAGGGAGCTCTAGCACCGGGGAGCTGTTTTTT. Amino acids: CAWEGSSSTGELFF. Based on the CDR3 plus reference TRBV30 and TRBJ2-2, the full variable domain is SQTIHQWPATLVQPVGSPLSLECTVEGTSNPNLYWYRQAAGRGLQLLFYSVGIGQISSEVPQNLSASRPQDRQFILSSKKLLLSDSGFYLCAWEGSSSTGELFFGEGSRLTVL.

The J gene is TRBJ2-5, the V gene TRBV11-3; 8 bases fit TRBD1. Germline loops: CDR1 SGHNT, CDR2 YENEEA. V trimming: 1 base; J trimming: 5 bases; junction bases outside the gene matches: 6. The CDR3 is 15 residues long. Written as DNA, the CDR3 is TGTGCCAGCAGCTTAGGGGACAGGACAACGGAGACCCAGTACTTC. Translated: CASSLGDRTTETQYF.

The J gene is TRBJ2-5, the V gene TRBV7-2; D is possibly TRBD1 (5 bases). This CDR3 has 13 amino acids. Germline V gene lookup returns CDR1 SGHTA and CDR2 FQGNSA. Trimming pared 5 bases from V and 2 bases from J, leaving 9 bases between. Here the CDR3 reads CASSQDSQETQYF. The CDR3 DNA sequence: TGTGCCAGCAGCCAAGACAGTCAAGAGACCCAGTACTTC.

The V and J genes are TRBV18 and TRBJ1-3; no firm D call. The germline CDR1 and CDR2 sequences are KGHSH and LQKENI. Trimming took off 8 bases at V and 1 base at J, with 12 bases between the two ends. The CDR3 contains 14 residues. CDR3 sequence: CASRELRSGNTIYF. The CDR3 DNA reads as TGTGCCAGCCGAGAGCTGCGTTCTGGAAACACCATATATTTT. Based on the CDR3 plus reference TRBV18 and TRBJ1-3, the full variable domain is NAGVMQNPRHLVRRRGQEARLRCSPMKGHSHVYWYRQLPEEGLKFMVYLQKENIIDESGMPKERFSAEFPKEGPSILRIQQVVRGDSAAYFCASRELRSGNTIYFGEGSWLTVV.